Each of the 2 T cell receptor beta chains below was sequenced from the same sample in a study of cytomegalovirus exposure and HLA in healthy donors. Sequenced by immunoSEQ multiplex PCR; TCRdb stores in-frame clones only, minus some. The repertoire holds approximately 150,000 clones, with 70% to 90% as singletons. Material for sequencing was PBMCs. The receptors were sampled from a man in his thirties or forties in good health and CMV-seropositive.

CDR3 in DNA: TGTGCCATCAGTGCCGAGGGGGAGTCCTACGAGCAGTACTTC. Its translation is CAISAEGESYEQYF. The chain joins TRBV10-3 to TRBJ2-7, with D possibly TRBD1 on 6 matching bases. Trimming cost V 4 bases and J 1 base, with 11 bases left between them. The CDR3 is made up of 14 amino acids. Germline-derived CDR1 and CDR2 are ENHRY and SYGVKD.

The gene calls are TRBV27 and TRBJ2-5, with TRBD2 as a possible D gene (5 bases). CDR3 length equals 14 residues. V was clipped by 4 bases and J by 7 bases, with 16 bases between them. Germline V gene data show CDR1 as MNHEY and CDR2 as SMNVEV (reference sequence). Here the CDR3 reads CASSSLPVGRTQYF. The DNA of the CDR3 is TGTGCCAGCAGTTCTCTTCCAGTGGGGAGGACCCAGTACTTC.